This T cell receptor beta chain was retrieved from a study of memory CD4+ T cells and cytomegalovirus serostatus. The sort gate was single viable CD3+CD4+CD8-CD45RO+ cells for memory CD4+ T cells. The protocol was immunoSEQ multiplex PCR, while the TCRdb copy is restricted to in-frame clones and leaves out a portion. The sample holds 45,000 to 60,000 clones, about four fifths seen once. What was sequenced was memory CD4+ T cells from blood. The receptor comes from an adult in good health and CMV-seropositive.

The CDR3 loop reads CAISDRTDTQYF. The DNA of the CDR3 is TGTGCCATCAGTGATCGCACAGATACGCAGTATTTT. V usage is TRBV10-3 and J usage is TRBJ2-3; D is uncertain. V gave up 3 bases and J gave up 1 base, with 2 bases separating them. Germline CDR1 ENHRY, CDR2 SYGVKD. This CDR3 is built from 12 residues.